Sequencing of this T cell receptor beta chain was carried out in a study of blood T cell repertoires in COVID-19. At the level of the study: Nucleic acid was either cDNA or gDNA, and it came from T cells, B-cell-depleted T cells, or PBMCs.

Under the authors' procedure: Nucleated cell number was recorded as an estimate derived from reference gene primer amplification. The repertoire was sequenced with immunoSEQ multiplex PCR; TCRdb's copy has only in-frame clones and lacks some. That table is the source of V, J and clone size, and D and trimming were worked out from the DNA. In the table there are approximately 35,000 clones, 75% to 85% of which are singletons. V shed 2 bases and J shed 4 bases, with 11 bases lying between them. This CDR3 has 14 amino acids. CDR1 and CDR2 (germline): MNHNS, SASEGT. The clonotype comes from a human donor in a cohort sampled during active COVID-19. The V and J genes are TRBV6-1 and TRBJ1-2, with D perhaps matching TRBD1 (5 bases). Sample: peripheral blood. Here the CDR3 DNA reads TGTGCCAGCAGTGAATACCAGGGTCGCTATGGCTACACCTTC. It codes for CASSEYQGRYGYTF.